This TCR beta chain was sequenced for a study of neurological immune-mediated disorders. Overall study findings and caveats: The expanded clones of different subjects shared no CDR3 amino acid sequences (suggesting private repertoires in all groups).

Looked up from germline, CDR1 is MDHEN and CDR2 is SYDVKM. V was pared by 5 bases and J by 5 bases, with 4 bases of the junction left unmatched. CDR3 length equals 14 residues. cDNA synthesis was performed by 5'RACE with 10-nucleotide random UMIs. TCRdb ran MiXCR on the 5' RACE reads and lists one entry per CDR3 protein. The sample consists of around 18,000 distinct CDR3 sequences, about a fifth of them appearing once. This clonotype was detected many times. Its specificity is unknown. Volunteers at a blood bank in Maryland, USA, were the healthy controls. The study built unsorted libraries from 2 million PBMCs kept at -80 C.

This TCR was sampled from a man aged 50 or older in good health. The chain recombines TRBV28 with TRBJ2-7; 12 bases are shared with TRBD2. Input material: PBMCs. The CDR3 sequence: CASSETSGRDEQYF. CDR3 nucleotides: TGTGCCAGCAGTGAGACTAGCGGGAGAGACGAGCAGTACTTC.